These 20 T cell receptor beta chains came from one sample sequenced in a study of blood T cell repertoires in COVID-19. Sequencing was performed with immunoSEQ multiplex PCR; in TCRdb, only in-frame clones are kept and a portion is missing. The repertoire consists of roughly 60,000 clones, with around 77% occurring once and the leading ten covering about 5%. Sequencing input: peripheral blood. The receptor set was obtained from a woman in her 70s with COVID-19, enrolled during active disease.

The gene calls are TRBV19 and TRBJ1-2; D is ambiguous. CDR1 and CDR2 (germline): LNHDA, SQIVND (reference sequence). V was pared by 7 bases and J by 4 bases, with 13 bases between. The CDR3 loop spans 13 amino acids. CDR3 sequence reads: CASTQGGGYGYTF. CDR3 DNA: TGTGCCAGTACCCAAGGAGGCGGCTATGGCTACACCTTC. Drawing the rest from reference TRBV19 and TRBJ1-2, the complete variable domain is DGGITQSPKYLFRKEGQNVTLSCEQNLNHDAMYWYRQDPGQGLRLIYYSQIVNDFQKGDIAEGYSVSREKKESFPLTVTSAQKNPTAFYLCASTQGGGYGYTFGSGTRLTVV.

DNA of the CDR3: TGTGCCACCAGCACTCCCAAGGGACAGGGGGGCGTTTTGGATCAGCCCCAGCATTTT. Residues: CATSTPKGQGGVLDQPQHF. V is TRBV15 and J is TRBJ1-5; TRBD1 matches at 11 bases. The trim removed 4 bases at V and 5 bases at J, leaving 16 bases unmatched. The CDR3 is 19 amino acids. In germline, CDR1 is LNHNV, CDR2 YYDKDF (reference sequence).

The chain combines TRBV5-4 with TRBJ2-5; TRBD1 might be the D (6 bases). CDR1 and CDR2 (germline): SGHNT, YYREEE (reference sequence). V shed 3 bases and J shed 4 bases, with 10 bases lying between them. This CDR3 spans 13 amino acids. CDR3 sequence reads: CASSYQQGETQYF. In DNA form, the CDR3 reads TGTGCCAGCAGCTATCAACAGGGAGAGACCCAGTACTTC.

The chain links TRBV29-1 to TRBJ1-4; 7 bases are a match to TRBD1. This CDR3 has 14 amino acids. CDR1 and CDR2 from the germline V gene are SQVTM and ANQGSEA. With 7 bases clipped from V and 8 bases from J, the junction kept 13 bases outside the gene matches. The CDR3 reads CSGVGQGGGEKLFF. The CDR3 nucleotides are TGCAGCGGGGTGGGGCAGGGGGGCGGCGAAAAACTGTTTTTT.

This clone was observed a few times. The rearrangement joins TRBV5-1 to TRBJ1-2, with 12 bases matching TRBD1. CDR3 length: 17 amino acids. V lost 4 bases and J lost 8; bases outside the gene matches: 15. From germline, CDR1 is SGHRS and CDR2 YFSETQ. In DNA, the CDR3 is TGCGCCAGCAGCGGTGGGCCGATGGGACAGGGGGCCGGAGGCTACACCTTC. As protein: CASSGGPMGQGAGGYTF. Filled out from reference TRBV5-1 and TRBJ1-2, the complete variable domain reads KAGVTQTPRYLIKTRGQQVTLSCSPISGHRSVSWYQQTPGQGLQFLFEYFSETQRNKGNFPGRFSGRQFSNSRSEMNVSTLELGDSALYLCASSGGPMGQGAGGYTFGSGTRLTVV.

There are a few counts of this clone. V gene TRBV19 combines with J gene TRBJ2-2; possibly TRBD2 for D (6 bases). The germline V gene has CDR1 LNHDA and CDR2 SQIVND (reference sequence). The CDR3 totals 14 residues. The ends were cut back, 7 bases at V and 6 bases at J, with 15 bases in the middle. CDR3 residues: CASTEGTRPGELFF. CDR3 nucleotides: TGTGCCAGTACGGAGGGGACCCGTCCCGGGGAGCTGTTTTTT.

The chain has TRBV6-5 and TRBJ1-5; D remains ambiguous. Germline CDR1 and CDR2: MNHEY and SVGAGI. The germline V and J ends were trimmed by 8 bases and 4 bases, with 9 bases remaining between them. CDR3 size: 12 residues. CDR3 region: CASGSSNQPQHF. For the CDR3, the DNA is TGTGCCAGCGGCTCGTCAAATCAGCCCCAGCATTTT.

The rearrangement joins TRBV5-1 to TRBJ2-1, with 9 bases matching TRBD2. The CDR3 contains 16 residues. Germline CDR1 reads SGHRS; CDR2 reads YFSETQ. With 3 bases clipped from V and 7 bases from J, the junction kept 11 bases outside the gene matches. The CDR3 region has the DNA TGCGCCAGCAGCTCAAGACTAGCGGCCTTGGGGAATGAGCAGTTCTTC. Protein product: CASSSRLAALGNEQFF. The whole variable domain, remainder taken from reference TRBV5-1 and TRBJ2-1, is KAGVTQTPRYLIKTRGQQVTLSCSPISGHRSVSWYQQTPGQGLQFLFEYFSETQRNKGNFPGRFSGRQFSNSRSEMNVSTLELGDSALYLCASSSRLAALGNEQFFGPGTRLTVL.

The genes are TRBV2 and TRBJ1-2, with 9 bases aligning to TRBD1. The V gene's germline CDR1 is SNHLY and CDR2 FYNNEI. The trim removed 3 bases at V and 8 bases at J, leaving 10 bases unmatched. CDR3 length equals 15 residues. This chain's CDR3 is CASSDIKGTGFGYTF. For the CDR3, the DNA is TGTGCCAGCAGTGATATCAAAGGGACAGGGTTCGGCTACACCTTC. Full variable domain (remainder filled in from reference TRBV2 and TRBJ1-2): EPEVTQTPSHQVTQMGQEVILRCVPISNHLYFYWYRQILGQKVEFLVSFYNNEISEKSEIFDDQFSVERPDGSNFTLKIRSTKLEDSAMYFCASSDIKGTGFGYTFGSGTRLTVV.

This clone was counted a few times. CDR3 bases: TGTGCCAGCAGCCAAGAGGGCCCGTCAGAGACCCAGTACTTC. This gives the protein CASSQEGPSETQYF. This chain joins TRBV3-1 (or the pseudogene TRBV3-2) and TRBJ2-5; D not certain. Germline V lookup: CDR1 LGHDT, CDR2 YNNKEL (reference sequence). The ends were cut back, 0 bases at V and 4 bases at J, with 9 bases in the middle. This CDR3 contains 14 residues.

The genes are TRBV5-1 and TRBJ2-3; D remains ambiguous. CDR1 SGHRS and CDR2 YFSETQ come from the germline V gene. V dropped 2 bases and J dropped 0 bases, with 10 bases sitting between them. This CDR3 region has 15 residues. The CDR3 DNA follows: TGCGCCAGCAGCTTTACACCCTCTAGCACAGATACGCAGTATTTT. This translates into CASSFTPSSTDTQYF.

V is TRBV5-4 and J is TRBJ1-4; TRBD1 aligns across 8 bases. CDR3 length: 17 residues. Germline V CDR1 and CDR2: SGHNT, YYREEE (reference sequence). The V gene end was trimmed by 3 bases and the J gene end by 0 bases; junction bases not matched to a gene: 7. CDR3 sequence reads: CASSSYRGYATNEKLFF. CDR3 nucleotide sequence: TGTGCCAGCAGCTCATACAGGGGGTATGCAACTAATGAAAAACTGTTTTTT. The variable domain in full, with the rest retrieved from reference TRBV5-4 and TRBJ1-4, is ETGVTQSPTHLIKTRGQQVTLRCSSQSGHNTVSWYQQALGQGPQFIFQYYREEENGRGNFPPRFSGLQFPNYSSELNVNALELDDSALYLCASSSYRGYATNEKLFFGSGTQLSVL.

V and J are TRBV3-1 (or the pseudogene TRBV3-2) and TRBJ1-6, with 8 bases aligning to TRBD1. The trim removed 2 bases at V and 8 bases at J, leaving 2 bases unmatched. The CDR3 has 14 residues. Germline CDR1 and CDR2: LGHDT and YNNKEL (reference sequence). CDR3 DNA sequence: TGTGCCAGCAGCCAACAGGGGGCTTATTCACCCCTCCACTTT. This encodes CASSQQGAYSPLHF.

The rearrangement uses TRBV28 and TRBJ1-1, with D possibly TRBD1 on 6 matching bases. The CDR3 has 12 amino acids. The V end lost 6 bases, the J end lost 11 bases, and 16 bases lay between the germline ends. Germline V gene lookup returns CDR1 MDHEN and CDR2 SYDVKM. CDR3 loop: CASSLGRGRAFF. CDR3 in DNA: TGTGCCAGCAGCTTAGGCAGGGGAAGGGCTTTCTTT. Filled out from reference TRBV28 and TRBJ1-1, the complete variable domain reads DVKVTQSSRYLVKRTGEKVFLECVQDMDHENMFWYRQDPGLGLRLIYFSYDVKMKEKGDIPEGYSVSREKKERFSLILESASTNQTSMYLCASSLGRGRAFFGQGTRLTVV.

This sequence joins TRBV7-9 and TRBJ1-6; D perhaps matches TRBD1 (5 bases). CDR1 SEHNR and CDR2 FQNEAQ come from the germline V gene (reference sequence). V was pared by 5 bases and J by 6 bases, with 11 bases between. The CDR3 is 14 amino acids. The CDR3 spells CASSPGGVNSPLHF. The CDR3 nucleotides are TGTGCCAGCAGCCCGGGGGGGGTTAATTCACCCCTCCACTTT.

This chain uses TRBV18 with TRBJ1-1; D is unresolved. Germline V lookup: CDR1 KGHSH, CDR2 LQKENI. The germline V and J ends were trimmed by 3 bases and 3 bases, with 17 bases remaining between them. CDR3 length: 16 residues. The CDR3 sequence: CASSPFSSDFDTEAFF. CDR3 bases: TGTGCCAGCTCACCTTTTAGCAGTGACTTCGACACTGAAGCTTTCTTT.

This clone is termed medium-sized. V is TRBV7-9 and J is TRBJ1-2, with D unresolved. The CDR3 has 14 residues. Germline values: CDR1 SEHNR, CDR2 FQNEAQ (reference sequence). V lost 0 bases and J 0 bases, leaving 5 bases between the germline ends. For the CDR3, the DNA is TGTGCCAGCAGCTTAGCCACAGCTAACTATGGCTACACCTTC. Protein sequence: CASSLATANYGYTF.

In its sample, this clone was seen a few times. The gene calls are TRBV12-5 and TRBJ2-5, with D unclear. The CDR3 is made up of 12 amino acids. Germline V gives CDR1 LGHNT, CDR2 FRNRAP. Trimming shortened V by 6 bases and J by 7 bases, and 12 bases separated the two germline ends. CDR3 nucleotide sequence: TGTGCTAGTGGCCCGAGGCTAGGGACCCAGTACTTC. This gives the protein CASGPRLGTQYF.

V gene TRBV20-1 combines with J gene TRBJ2-3, with D possibly TRBD1 on 6 matching bases. The CDR3 totals 14 residues. CDR1 and CDR2 from the germline V gene are DFQATT and SNEGSKA (reference sequence). Trimming pared 3 bases from V and 2 bases from J, leaving 12 bases between. The CDR3 region is CSASGQGYTDTQYF. CDR3 DNA sequence: TGCAGTGCTAGTGGGCAGGGGTACACAGATACGCAGTATTTT.

V and J are TRBV11-1 and TRBJ1-6, with 7 bases aligning to TRBD1. CDR1 and CDR2 from the germline V gene are SGHAT and FQDESV (reference sequence). The junction had 8 bases not matched to a gene; V was cut back by 5 bases and J by 10 bases. This CDR3 is 14 amino acids long. As DNA, the CDR3 is TGTGCCAGCAGCATAAACAGGGGCAAATCACCCCTCCACTTT. Translating it yields CASSINRGKSPLHF. Variable domain in full (rest from reference TRBV11-1 and TRBJ1-6): EAEVAQSPRYKITEKSQAVAFWCDPISGHATLYWYRQILGQGPELLVQFQDESVVDDSQLPKDRFSAERLKGVDSTLKIQPAELGDSAMYLCASSINRGKSPLHFGNGTRLTVT.